This T cell receptor (beta chain) was captured in a study of identical twins. Study observations and caveats: Insertions were fewer in abundant cord blood beta clonotypes, whereas memory repertoires showed none of this pattern.

Germline assignment: CDR1 ENHRY and CDR2 SYGVKD. CDR3 length: 13 residues. V gave up 8 bases and J gave up 9 bases; unmatched junction bases: 11. On this clonotype itself: What it binds is unknown.

Template switching created a universal primer site, and the cDNA included unique molecular identifiers. TCRdb reanalysed the 5' RACE reads using MiXCR and keeps one entry per CDR3 protein. The table records over 500,000 distinct CDR3 sequences, 22% of them present only once. These data were likewise used in another study, on T cells expressing NK-cell markers. In that study: From sorted CD3+CD56+NKG2C+, CD3+CD56+NKG2C- and CD3+CD56-NKG2C+ T cells came the TCR beta repertoires. Unclear, still, was the HCMV specificity of the expanded NKG2C+ T cell clones.

The clonotype originates from a woman younger than 30 in good health. Material: CD4+ T cells sorted from blood. This chain uses TRBV10-3 with TRBJ2-5; 8 bases match TRBD1. The DNA of the CDR3 is TGTGCCATCGGGTGGGACAGGCAGGAGGCCCAGTACTTC. It is translated as CAIGWDRQEAQYF.